The 17 T cell receptor beta chains reported below all come from one sample, sequenced in a study of CD4 T cells in relation to SARS-CoV-2 and coronaviruses. Before the COVID-19 pandemic, during about 2011-2018, CD4+ T cells were taken from unexposed donors. The cells were cultured for approximately 10 days before CD4+ T cells were isolated. Antigens for these TCRs are unknown. Assay used: immunoSEQ multiplex PCR; TCRdb lists only in-frame clones, some missing. The table shows 25,000 to 30,000 clones, with just under 75% occurring only once. Material for sequencing was CD4+ T cells from PBMCs, cultured in vitro. All receptors derive from a human donor in good health.

The chain uses TRBV7-9 and TRBJ2-5; D may correspond to TRBD1 or TRBD2 (6 bases each). CDR1 SEHNR and CDR2 FQNEAQ come from the germline V gene (reference sequence). The V gene lost 5 bases and the J gene lost 5 bases, with 12 bases spanning the gap. This CDR3 is built from 13 residues. The CDR3 region has the DNA TGTGCCAGCAGCCAGGGGAGGTGGGAGACCCAGTACTTC. Translation: CASSQGRWETQYF. The full variable domain, with the rest looked up from reference TRBV7-9 and TRBJ2-5, is DTGVSQNPRHKITKRGQNVTFRCDPISEHNRLYWYRQTLGQGPEFLTYFQNEAQLEKSRLLSDRFSAERPKGSFSTLEIQRTEQGDSAMYLCASSQGRWETQYFGPGTRLLVL.

The genes are TRBV6-2 or TRBV6-3 and TRBJ1-3, with D unclear. Germline V CDR1 and CDR2: MNHEY, SVGEGT. Trimming stripped 8 bases from V and 0 bases from J, with 11 bases between. The CDR3 is made up of 14 amino acids. CDR3 protein: CASRHGDSGNTIYF. CDR3 sequence (DNA): TGTGCCAGCCGCCACGGAGACTCTGGAAACACCATATATTTT.

The chain carries TRBV30 and TRBJ1-1; 7 bases agree with TRBD1. With 1 base clipped from V and 5 bases from J, the junction kept 4 bases outside the gene matches. This CDR3 is built from 13 residues. Germline V gene data show CDR1 as GTSNPN and CDR2 as SVGIG (reference sequence). CDR3 protein: CAWSGDRETEAFF. The CDR3 DNA reads TGTGCCTGGAGTGGTGACAGGGAGACTGAAGCTTTCTTT.

The J gene is TRBJ1-1, the V gene TRBV6-6, with a tentative D call TRBD1 (6 bases). This CDR3 has 12 amino acids. Deletions cut 8 bases from V and 1 base from J, with 8 bases between. Germline CDR1 and CDR2: MNHNY and SVGAGI (reference sequence). The CDR3 bases are TGTGCCAGCGTCAGGGGGAACACTGAAGCTTTCTTT. This codes for CASVRGNTEAFF.

J is TRBJ1-4 and V is TRBV2, with TRBD1 identical over 11 bases. Losses at the gene ends were 7 bases for V and 8 bases for J; bases not matched to a gene: 6. This CDR3 region has 14 residues. Per germline, CDR1 SNHLY and CDR2 FYNNEI. The CDR3 spells CASIVDRGQEKLFF. The CDR3 DNA sequence: TGTGCCAGCATCGTGGACAGGGGGCAGGAAAAACTGTTTTTT. Looking up the rest from reference TRBV2 and TRBJ1-4 gives the full variable domain: EPEVTQTPSHQVTQMGQEVILRCVPISNHLYFYWYRQILGQKVEFLVSFYNNEISEKSEIFDDQFSVERPDGSNFTLKIRSTKLEDSAMYFCASIVDRGQEKLFFGSGTQLSVL.

The rearrangement uses TRBV4-1 and TRBJ2-3; D is undetermined. V dropped 2 bases and J dropped 2 bases, with 11 bases sitting between them. Germline assignment: CDR1 MGHRA and CDR2 YSYEKL. This CDR3 comprises 15 residues. In nucleotides, the CDR3 is TGCGCCAGCAGCCAAACGGCGATAGCCACAGATACGCAGTATTTT. This sequence encodes CASSQTAIATDTQYF.

This clone has just one count. V usage is TRBV2 and J usage is TRBJ2-5; possibly TRBD1 for D (6 bases). Trimming took 7 bases from V and 4 from J, leaving 16 bases between them. The CDR3 is 14 amino acids. Germline CDR1 reads SNHLY; CDR2 reads FYNNEI. The DNA of the CDR3 is TGTGCCAGCACCCCAGGGGAAGTGGTAGAGACCCAGTACTTC. This gives the protein CASTPGEVVETQYF.

The gene calls are TRBV2 and TRBJ2-2; tentatively, D is TRBD2 (6 bases). The germline CDR1 and CDR2 sequences are SNHLY and FYNNEI. The V end was cut by 2 bases, the J end by 4 bases, with 11 bases between. The CDR3 contains 15 residues. The CDR3 DNA follows: TGTGCCAGCAGTGAACCCGGGAGTGGCACCGGGGAGCTGTTTTTT. Encoded protein: CASSEPGSGTGELFF.

The gene calls are TRBV6-2 or TRBV6-3 and TRBJ2-1; TRBD2 matches 7 bases. V dropped 5 bases and J dropped 6; count of bases not matched to a gene: 1. CDR1 and CDR2 from the germline V gene are MNHEY and SVGEGT. This CDR3 is built from 12 residues. Written as DNA, the CDR3 is TGTGCCAGCAGTGGGACTACCAATGAGCAGTTCTTC. Its translation is CASSGTTNEQFF.

This clone has more than one count but fewer than ten. This chain connects TRBV3-1 (or the pseudogene TRBV3-2) to TRBJ2-2; D gene ambiguous. The CDR3 contains 15 residues. CDR1 LGHDT and CDR2 YNNKEL come from the germline V gene (reference sequence). V was cut by 2 bases and J by 0 bases, with 7 bases left in between. The CDR3 loop reads CASSQRPANTGELFF. CDR3 DNA: TGTGCCAGCAGCCAAAGGCCAGCGAACACCGGGGAGCTGTTTTTT.

The chain joins TRBV9 to TRBJ2-2; tentatively, D is TRBD1 or TRBD2 (6 bases each). CDR1 and CDR2 (germline): SGDLS, YYNGEE. The ends were cut back, 0 bases at V and 4 bases at J, with 13 bases in the middle. The CDR3 runs to 16 residues. The CDR3 bases are TGTGCCAGCAGCGTAGCCGGGGGCGCGGGCACCGGGGAGCTGTTTTTT. It encodes CASSVAGGAGTGELFF.

The chain joins TRBV6-2 or TRBV6-3 to TRBJ2-1, with 8 bases aligning to TRBD1. CDR3 size: 13 residues. Per germline, CDR1 MNHEY and CDR2 SVGEGT. With 4 bases clipped from V and 8 bases from J, the junction kept 4 bases outside the gene matches. The chain's CDR3 is CASSSTGGHEQFF. For the CDR3, the DNA is TGTGCCAGCAGTTCTACAGGGGGTCATGAGCAGTTCTTC.

This clone was observed a few times. The chain combines TRBV2 with TRBJ2-1; D not certain. The CDR3 spans 12 residues. Trimming stripped 4 bases from V and 9 bases from J, with 10 bases between. CDR1 SNHLY and CDR2 FYNNEI come from the germline V gene. The CDR3 region has the DNA TGTGCCAGCAGTGTAGCAGACCTTGAGCAGTTCTTC. It encodes CASSVADLEQFF. The full variable domain, in which reference TRBV2 and TRBJ2-1 provide the parts outside the CDR3, is EPEVTQTPSHQVTQMGQEVILRCVPISNHLYFYWYRQILGQKVEFLVSFYNNEISEKSEIFDDQFSVERPDGSNFTLKIRSTKLEDSAMYFCASSVADLEQFFGPGTRLTVL.

The chain combines TRBV12-3 or TRBV12-4 with TRBJ1-4; no firm D call. The CDR3 totals 11 residues. V gave up 5 bases and J gave up 8 bases, with 6 bases separating them. CDR3 in amino acids: CASSAREKLFF. For the CDR3, the DNA is TGTGCCAGCAGTGCAAGAGAAAAACTGTTTTTT.

This clone was seen a handful of times. This chain uses TRBV4-3 with TRBJ1-1; a possible D gene is TRBD1 (5 bases). Germline CDR1 is LGHNA and CDR2 is YSLEER. The CDR3 has 15 residues. Trimming took 0 bases from V and 9 from J, leaving 17 bases between them. The CDR3 region has the DNA TGCGCCAGCAGCCAAGAAGTACGGGGCGGGGGGAAAGCTTTCTTT. Translating gives CASSQEVRGGGKAFF.

This clone was counted only a few times. This sequence joins TRBV21-1 and TRBJ1-1; the table gives TRBD1 as D, unverified against the DNA. TRBV21-1 is reported as a pseudogene. The CDR3 runs to 13 residues. This chain's CDR3 is CASTRGRAREAFF. CDR3 nucleotides: TGTGCCAGCACCAGGGGCAGGGCTCGGGAAGCTTTCTTT.

V gene TRBV29-1 combines with J gene TRBJ2-3; D may be TRBD1 (5 bases). The V gene's germline CDR1 is SQVTM and CDR2 ANQGSEA. This CDR3 region has 15 residues. The V gene lost 3 bases and the J gene lost 7 bases, with 20 bases spanning the gap. In nucleotides, the CDR3 is TGCAGCGTTGAGGGGAAAGGGCTAGGGGCACATACGCAGTATTTT. Translating it yields CSVEGKGLGAHTQYF.